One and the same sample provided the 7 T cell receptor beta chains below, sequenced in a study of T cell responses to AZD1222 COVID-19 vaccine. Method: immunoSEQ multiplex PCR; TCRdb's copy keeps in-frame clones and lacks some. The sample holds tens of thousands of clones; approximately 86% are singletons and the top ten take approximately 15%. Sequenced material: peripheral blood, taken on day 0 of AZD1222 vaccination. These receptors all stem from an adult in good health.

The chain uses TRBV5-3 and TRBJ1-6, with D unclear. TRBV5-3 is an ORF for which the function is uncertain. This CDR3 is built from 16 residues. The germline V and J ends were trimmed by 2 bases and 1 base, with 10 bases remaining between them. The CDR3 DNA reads TGTGCCAGAAGCTTCCGGCTGTGGTCCTATAATTCACCCCTCCACTTT. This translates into CARSFRLWSYNSPLHF.

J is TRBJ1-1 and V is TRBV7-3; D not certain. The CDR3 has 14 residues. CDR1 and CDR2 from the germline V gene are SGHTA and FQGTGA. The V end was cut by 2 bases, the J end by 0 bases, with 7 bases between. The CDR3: CASSLSALNTEAFF. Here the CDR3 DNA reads TGTGCCAGCAGCTTATCAGCACTGAACACTGAAGCTTTCTTT. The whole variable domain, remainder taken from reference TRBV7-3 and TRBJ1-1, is GAGVSQTPSNKVTEKGKYVELRCDPISGHTALYWYRQSLGQGPEFLIYFQGTGAADDSGLPNDRFFAVRPEGSVSTLKIQRTERGDSAVYLCASSLSALNTEAFFGQGTRLTVV.

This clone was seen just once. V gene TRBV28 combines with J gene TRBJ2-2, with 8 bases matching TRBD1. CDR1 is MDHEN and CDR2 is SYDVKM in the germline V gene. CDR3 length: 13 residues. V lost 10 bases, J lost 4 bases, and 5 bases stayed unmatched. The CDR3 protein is CAIRDRTTGELFF. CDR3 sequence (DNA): TGTGCCATCAGGGACAGGACCACCGGGGAGCTGTTTTTT.

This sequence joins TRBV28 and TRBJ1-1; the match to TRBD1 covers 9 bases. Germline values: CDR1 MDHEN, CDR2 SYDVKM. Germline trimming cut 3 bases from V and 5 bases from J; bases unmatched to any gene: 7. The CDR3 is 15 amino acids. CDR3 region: CASSLPYRGQTEAFF. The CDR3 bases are TGTGCCAGCAGTTTGCCTTACAGGGGGCAAACTGAAGCTTTCTTT.

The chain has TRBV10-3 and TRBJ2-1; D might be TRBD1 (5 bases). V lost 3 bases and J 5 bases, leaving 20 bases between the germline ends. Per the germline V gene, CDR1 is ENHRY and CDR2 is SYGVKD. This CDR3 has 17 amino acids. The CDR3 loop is CAISDGNLRGKNNEQFF. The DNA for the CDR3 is TGTGCCATCAGTGACGGTAATCTTAGGGGAAAGAACAATGAGCAGTTCTTC.

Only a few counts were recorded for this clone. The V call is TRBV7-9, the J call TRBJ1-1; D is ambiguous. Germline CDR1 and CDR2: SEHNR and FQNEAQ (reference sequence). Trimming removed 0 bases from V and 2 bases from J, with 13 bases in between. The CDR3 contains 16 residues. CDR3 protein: CASSLARPSSNTEAFF. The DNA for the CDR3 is TGTGCCAGCAGCTTAGCCAGACCAAGTTCAAACACTGAAGCTTTCTTT.

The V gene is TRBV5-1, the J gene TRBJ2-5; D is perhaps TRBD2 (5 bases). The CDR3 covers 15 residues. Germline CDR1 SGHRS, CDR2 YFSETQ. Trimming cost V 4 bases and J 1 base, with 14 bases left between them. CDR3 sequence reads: CASSGLSGSQETQYF. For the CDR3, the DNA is TGCGCCAGCAGCGGACTCTCAGGCTCCCAAGAGACCCAGTACTTC.